This entry concerns a single TCR beta chain. This record belongs to a study of shared T cell receptors in the human thymus. Clones were sequenced by immunoSEQ multiplex PCR, and TCRdb holds only the in-frame ones, with some missing. This sample has 630,000 or so clones, with 87% found just once. This CDR3 region has 16 residues. Per the germline V gene, CDR1 is MNHNS and CDR2 is SASEGT. V dropped 4 bases and J dropped 1 base, with 16 bases sitting between them. The same data also went into a second study, on human thymus T cells. From that report: Donors were healthy Finnish babies undergoing corrective operations for congenital heart defects. Resections were taken during corrective heart surgery, and the thymus tissue came from these. Biased V and J segment usage appeared in thymus and peripheral blood. Unrelated individuals were reported by related research to share highly overlapping thymic repertoires.

The TCR originated in a boy in the first two years of life with a congenital heart defect. The sequenced material came from thymocytes. This rearrangement joins TRBV6-1 to TRBJ1-1, with a tentative D call TRBD1 (6 bases). CDR3 loop: CASSVLAVGGNTEAFF. DNA for the CDR3: TGTGCCAGCAGTGTTCTAGCTGTAGGGGGGAACACTGAAGCTTTCTTT.